The rows below give T cell receptor beta chains drawn from one sample of a study of cytomegalovirus exposure and HLA in healthy donors. Clones were read by immunoSEQ multiplex PCR, and TCRdb kept only the in-frame ones, dropping some. The table has around 120,000 clones, about four fifths seen once. Sequenced material: PBMCs. The receptors come from a female donor in good health and CMV-seropositive. Each CDR3 is given with its conserved first and last residue. Each record gives: CDR3 length, clone size, V gene, J gene, D gene, CDR3 DNA, CDR3 protein. D genes are given only for firm matches. The size of a clone is reported for some rows only, either as once, few or many, or as a class for expanded clones.

>16|NA|TRBV27|TRBJ1-3|TRBD1
TGTGCCAGCAGTTCGGGGCCAGGGGGCTCTGGAAACACCATATATTTT
CASSSGPGGSGNTIYF
>14|NA|TRBV6-5|TRBJ2-5|NA
TGTGCCAGCACCCATCCGGCGGGCGGGGTGACCCAGTACTTC
CASTHPAGGVTQYF
>17|NA|TRBV19|TRBJ2-3|TRBD1
TGTGCCAGTAGTCCCTTCCCGGGACAGGGCTCTTATGATACGCAGTATTTT
CASSPFPGQGSYDTQYF
>14|NA|TRBV19|TRBJ1-2|NA
TGTGCCAGTAGTATGACCAGGGCATACTATGGCTACACCTTC
CASSMTRAYYGYTF
>14|NA|TRBV4-3|TRBJ2-7|TRBD2
TGCGCCAGCAGCCAATCTCGCGGGAGCTACGAGCAGTACTTC
CASSQSRGSYEQYF
>11|few|TRBV30|TRBJ1-1|NA
TGTGCCTGGAGTTCGACAGATGAAGCTTTCTTT
CAWSSTDEAFF
>16|NA|TRBV18|TRBJ1-1|TRBD1
TGTGCCAGCTCGCAACAGGGGAACAATATGAACACTGAAGCTTTCTTT
CASSQQGNNMNTEAFF
>12|NA|TRBV19|TRBJ2-3|NA
TGTGCCAGTAGTACAGTCAAAGATACGCAGTATTTT
CASSTVKDTQYF
>16|NA|TRBV27|TRBJ1-6|TRBD1
TGTGCCAGCAGTTTCCCCCCCGAACAGGGGAATTCACCCCTCCACTTT
CASSFPPEQGNSPLHF
>15|NA|TRBV6-1|TRBJ2-6|NA
TGTGCCAGCAGTGAAGGAGGGTACGGGGCCAACGTCCTGACTTTC
CASSEGGYGANVLTF
>11|NA|TRBV30|TRBJ2-3|NA
TGTGCCTGGAGTGTACTAGATACGCAGTATTTT
CAWSVLDTQYF
>15|NA|TRBV7-8|TRBJ1-1|TRBD1
TGTGCCAGCAGCTTAATGGCAGGGGGGTACACTGAAGCTTTCTTT
CASSLMAGGYTEAFF
>15|NA|TRBV4-1|TRBJ1-2|TRBD1
TGCGCCAGCAGCCGTACGGGACAGTCTGACTATGGCTACACCTTC
CASSRTGQSDYGYTF
>16|NA|TRBV5-6|TRBJ2-3|TRBD2
TGTGCCAGCAGCTTGGGACTAGCGGGACCCACAGATACGCAGTATTTT
CASSLGLAGPTDTQYF
>14|NA|TRBV7-2|TRBJ2-1|NA
TGTGCCAGCAGCTTACTGGGGGCCGAGGATGAGCAGTTCTTC
CASSLLGAEDEQFF
>15|NA|TRBV28|TRBJ2-7|TRBD1
TGTGCCAGCACTCAACCGGGACAGGGAACCTACGAGCAGTACTTC
CASTQPGQGTYEQYF
>14|once|TRBV4-1|TRBJ1-2|TRBD1
TGCGCCAGCAGCCAGGCCGGACAGGGATCTGGCTACACCTTC
CASSQAGQGSGYTF
>14|once|TRBV25-1|TRBJ2-1|NA
TGTGCCAGCAGTGAATATCCGCTAGCGAATGAGCAGTTCTTC
CASSEYPLANEQFF
>13|NA|TRBV5-1|TRBJ2-3|NA
TGCGCCAGCACCAGGGCGGCCACAGATACGCAGTATTTT
CASTRAATDTQYF
>15|NA|TRBV7-9|TRBJ1-4|NA
TGTGCCAGCAGCTTAGCGGGGGGGATTGTCGAAAAACTGTTTTTT
CASSLAGGIVEKLFF
>13|NA|TRBV7-9|TRBJ1-5|TRBD1
TGTGCCAGCAGCTTAGGACAGGGCCAGCCCCAGCATTTT
CASSLGQGQPQHF
>15|NA|TRBV6-5|TRBJ1-1|TRBD1
TGTGCCAGCAGTTGGACGGGACAGGGTAACACTGAAGCTTTCTTT
CASSWTGQGNTEAFF
>19|NA|TRBV2|TRBJ1-2|TRBD1
TGTGCCAGCTTACCAAGACCGGGACAGGGGGCCACCGGACGATATGGCTACACCTTC
CASLPRPGQGATGRYGYTF
>12|once|TRBV15|TRBJ1-2|NA
TGTGCCACCAGCAGGCAGGGAGGTGGCTACACCTTC
CATSRQGGGYTF
>14|NA|TRBV10-3|TRBJ2-1|NA
TGTGCCATCAGTGACAGGGTAAGCTACAATGAGCAGTTCTTC
CAISDRVSYNEQFF
>15|NA|TRBV9|TRBJ2-1|TRBD2
TGTGCCAGCAGCGTACAAGCGGGGGGCGACAATGAGCAGTTCTTC
CASSVQAGGDNEQFF
>14|NA|TRBV6-5|TRBJ1-3|TRBD1
TGTGCCAGCAGGCAAAGGACAGGGGCGAACACCATATATTTT
CASRQRTGANTIYF
>17|NA|TRBV7-9|TRBJ1-5|TRBD1
TGTGCCAGCAGCTTAGCCGGGACAGGGGGTAGCAATCAGCCCCAGCATTTT
CASSLAGTGGSNQPQHF
>13|NA|TRBV6-6|TRBJ1-5|TRBD1
TGTGCCAGCAGTACAGGGGGACGGCAGCCCCAGCATTTT
CASSTGGRQPQHF
>15|NA|TRBV7-2|TRBJ1-5|NA
TGTGCCAGCAGCCCGGAAACAGGGTATGGACAGCCCCAGCATTTT
CASSPETGYGQPQHF
>15|NA|TRBV5-6|TRBJ1-1|TRBD1
TGTGCCAGCAGCACTCAGGGGGCACAAGGCACTGAAGCTTTCTTT
CASSTQGAQGTEAFF
>14|NA|TRBV6-5|TRBJ1-2|TRBD1
TGTGCCAGCAGTTCCGGACAGGGCAACTATGGCTACACCTTC
CASSSGQGNYGYTF
>15|once|TRBV5-1|TRBJ2-3|NA
TGCGCCAGCAGCTTGGATTCTGCGGCCACAGATACGCAGTATTTT
CASSLDSAATDTQYF
>15|NA|TRBV28|TRBJ2-7|NA
TGTGCCAGCAGTTTTTCCCCCGGGGGCTCCTACGAGCAGTACTTC
CASSFSPGGSYEQYF
>15|few|TRBV19|TRBJ1-1|TRBD1
TGTGCCAGTAGGCCCGGACAGGGGTCGAACACTGAAGCTTTCTTT
CASRPGQGSNTEAFF
>12|NA|TRBV28|TRBJ1-2|NA
TGTGCCAGCAGCGGGGGGACACGGCGCTACACCTTC
CASSGGTRRYTF
>17|NA|TRBV15|TRBJ2-5|NA
TGTGCCACCAGCAGAGGCTGGGCCCAGGGCGTCCAAGAGACCCAGTACTTC
CATSRGWAQGVQETQYF
>18|NA|TRBV27|TRBJ2-3|TRBD2
TGTGCCAGCAGTTTACTTCTAGGACTAGCGGGGGGCACAGATACGCAGTATTTT
CASSLLLGLAGGTDTQYF
>13|NA|TRBV2|TRBJ2-7|TRBD1
TGTGCCAGCAACTCACAGGGGTGGGACGAGCAGTACTTC
CASNSQGWDEQYF
>15|NA|TRBV4-1|TRBJ1-2|NA
TGCGCCAGCAGCCAAGACGGAGGCCGCCCTTATGGCTACACCTTC
CASSQDGGRPYGYTF
>12|few|TRBV28|TRBJ2-3|NA
TGTGCCACAAAACCCCCTCAGGATACGCAGTATTTT
CATKPPQDTQYF
>15|NA|TRBV18|TRBJ1-5|TRBD1
TGTGCCAGCTCAGCGACAGGGGATAGCAATCAGCCCCAGCATTTT
CASSATGDSNQPQHF
>16|NA|TRBV7-8|TRBJ2-5|NA
TGTGCCAGCAGTCATGGGGCTCGGGGGACCTGGGAGACCCAGTACTTC
CASSHGARGTWETQYF
>14|NA|TRBV13|TRBJ2-7|TRBD1
TGTGCCAGCAGCTTAGGCGCAGGGGGCTACGAGCAGTACTTC
CASSLGAGGYEQYF
>14|NA|TRBV5-1|TRBJ2-3|NA
TGCGCCAGCAGCTTGGCCGGGACAACCGATACGCAGTATTTT
CASSLAGTTDTQYF
>14|few|TRBV5-1|TRBJ2-1|TRBD1
TGCGCCAGCAGCTTTGGGACAGGTGGCAATGAGCAGTTCTTC
CASSFGTGGNEQFF
>14|NA|TRBV6-5|TRBJ2-7|NA
TGTGCCAGCAGTTACTCGGCAGGAAACTACGAGCAGTACTTC
CASSYSAGNYEQYF
>10|NA|TRBV7-9|TRBJ1-2|NA
TGTGCCAGCGAAGGGGATGGCTACACCTTC
CASEGDGYTF
>14|NA|TRBV6-5|TRBJ2-7|TRBD1
TGTGCCAGCAGTTACTCGACAGGGCTATACGAGCAGTACTTC
CASSYSTGLYEQYF
>13|NA|TRBV25-1|TRBJ1-1|NA
TGTGCCAGCCGGTGGGGAGTGAACACTGAAGCTTTCTTT
CASRWGVNTEAFF